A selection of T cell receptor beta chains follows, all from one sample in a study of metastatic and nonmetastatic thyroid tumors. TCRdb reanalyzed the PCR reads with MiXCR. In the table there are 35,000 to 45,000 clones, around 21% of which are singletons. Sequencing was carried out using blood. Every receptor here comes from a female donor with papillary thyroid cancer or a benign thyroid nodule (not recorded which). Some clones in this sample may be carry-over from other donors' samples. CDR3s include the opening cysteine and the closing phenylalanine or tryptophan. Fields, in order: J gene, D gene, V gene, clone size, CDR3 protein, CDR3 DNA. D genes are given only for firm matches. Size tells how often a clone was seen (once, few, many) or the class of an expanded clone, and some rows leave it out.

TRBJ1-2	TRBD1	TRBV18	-	CASSFGQGTVGYGYTF	TGTGCCAGCTCCTTTGGACAGGGGACCGTCGGCTATGGCTACACCTTC
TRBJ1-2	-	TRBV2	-	CASSDDGAGGYTF	TGTGCCAGCAGTGACGACGGCGCGGGAGGCTACACCTTC
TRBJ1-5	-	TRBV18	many	CASSLADTGNQPQHF	TGTGCCAGCTCACTAGCTGACACTGGCAATCAGCCCCAGCATTTT
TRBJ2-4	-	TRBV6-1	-	CASMGVGAKRIQYF	TGTGCCAGCATGGGGGTAGGCGCAAAGAGAATTCAGTACTTC
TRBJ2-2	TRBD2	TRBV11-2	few	CASSRLAQTGELFF	TGTGCCAGCAGCAGACTAGCGCAAACCGGGGAGCTGTTTTTT
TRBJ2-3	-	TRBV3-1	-	CASSHTGLSTDTQYF	TGTGCCAGCAGCCACACAGGGCTCAGCACAGATACGCAGTATTTT
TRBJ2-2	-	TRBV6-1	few	CASTKGPARGSGELFF	TGTGCCAGCACTAAAGGGCCGGCCAGAGGATCCGGGGAGCTGTTTTTT
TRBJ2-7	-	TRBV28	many	CASGIVYEQYF	TGTGCCAGCGGGATTGTATACGAGCAGTACTTC
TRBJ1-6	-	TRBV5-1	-	CASSFSFGGTNSPLHF	TGCGCCAGCAGCTTTTCGTTTGGGGGGACTAATTCACCCCTCCACTTT
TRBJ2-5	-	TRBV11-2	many	CASSRMGETQYF	TGTGCCAGCAGCCGCATGGGAGAGACCCAGTACTTC
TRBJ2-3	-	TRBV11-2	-	CASSLGTGTDTQYF	TGTGCCAGCAGCCTGGGGACGGGAACAGATACGCAGTATTTT